This TCR beta chain is drawn from a study of radiotherapy plus CTLA-4 blockade in lung cancer. Using immunoSEQ multiplex PCR, the repertoire was profiled, and TCRdb retains in-frame clones only, with some absent. This table holds about 94,000 clones, around 83% found once. Germline CDR1 is SGHTA and CDR2 is FQGNSA. Trimming removed 5 bases at V and 4 bases at J, with 17 bases between. The CDR3 sequence is 15 residues long. The TCR comes from a human donor with non-small cell lung cancer that progressed on radiotherapy plus ipilimumab. Source: peripheral blood, taken from a patient treated with radiotherapy plus ipilimumab. The chain joins TRBV7-2 to TRBJ1-2; D unresolved. The CDR3 DNA reads TGTGCCAGCAGCCACACCGGGCGTCCACTCTATGGCTACACCTTC. Its translation is CASSHTGRPLYGYTF.